Below, 27 T cell receptor beta chains from the same sample are listed, as sequenced in a study of shared clonotypes between healthy human individuals. Clones were read by immunoSEQ multiplex PCR, and TCRdb kept only the in-frame ones, dropping some. Altogether a few million clones are present, roughly nine tenths being singletons, with the ten largest covering more than 0.12%. The sequenced sample was naive CD4+ T cells sorted from blood. Noted subset: CD45RA+ positively selected. These receptors all come from a man younger than 35 in good health.

This chain connects TRBV7-2 to TRBJ2-5, with 8 bases aligning to TRBD2. The V gene end was trimmed by 6 bases and the J gene end by 4 bases; junction bases not matched to a gene: 13. CDR1 and CDR2 from the germline V gene are SGHTA and FQGNSA. This CDR3 comprises 16 residues. The CDR3 nucleotides read TGTGCCAGCAGTAAACTGGGGACTAGGTCGCGAGAGACCCAGTACTTC. Translation gives CASSKLGTRSRETQYF.

A word on this clone: This sample also contains other DNA sequences that code for the same CDR3. V gene TRBV7-9 combines with J gene TRBJ2-7; D remains ambiguous. Trimming cost V 5 bases and J 2 bases, with 4 bases left between them. Germline lookup yields CDR1 SEHNR and CDR2 FQNEAQ (reference sequence). The CDR3 is made up of 11 amino acids. CDR3 coding DNA: TGTGCCAGCAGCCAGGCCTACGAGCAGTACTTC. This codes for CASSQAYEQYF. Together with reference TRBV7-9 and TRBJ2-7, the CDR3 gives the full variable domain: DTGVSQNPRHKITKRGQNVTFRCDPISEHNRLYWYRQTLGQGPEFLTYFQNEAQLEKSRLLSDRFSAERPKGSFSTLEIQRTEQGDSAMYLCASSQAYEQYFGPGTRLTVT.

The chain uses TRBV27 and TRBJ2-2; D is uncertain. V gave up 7 bases and J gave up 4 bases, with 13 bases separating them. CDR1 is MNHEY, CDR2 SMNVEV, per germline (reference sequence). The CDR3 consists of 14 residues. CDR3 amino acids: CASMYDWGTGELFF. The CDR3 nucleotides are TGTGCCAGCATGTATGATTGGGGCACCGGGGAGCTGTTTTTT.

The table lists this clone with a few counts. This chain links TRBV7-9 with TRBJ1-5, with D hard to call. This CDR3 comprises 15 residues. Germline V gives CDR1 SEHNR, CDR2 FQNEAQ (reference sequence). The V end was cut by 1 base, the J end by 5 bases, with 12 bases between. The CDR3 DNA reads TGTGCCAGCAGCTTAGATTTTCCCTCAGATCAGCCCCAGCATTTT. Encoded protein: CASSLDFPSDQPQHF.

The chain employs TRBV28 and TRBJ1-5, with a possible D match to TRBD1 (5 bases). Looked up from germline, CDR1 is MDHEN and CDR2 is SYDVKM. Trimming cost V 8 bases and J 4 bases, with 18 bases left between them. The CDR3 is made up of 15 amino acids. The CDR3 region has the DNA TGTGCCAGCGCCAGGGCAGACACCTCAAATCAGCCCCAGCATTTT. Translated: CASARADTSNQPQHF.

Here the CDR3 reads CASSQEGIFPGRDEKLFF. CDR3 bases: TGTGCCAGCAGCCAAGAGGGAATATTTCCCGGGAGGGATGAAAAACTGTTTTTT. The V gene is TRBV4-2, the J gene TRBJ1-4; D not certain. The germline V gene encodes CDR1 LGHNA and CDR2 YNFKEQ. Trimming took off 0 bases at V and 6 bases at J, with 20 bases between the two ends. The CDR3 contains 18 residues.

CDR3 protein: CASSQDRTSGHSDTQYF. In DNA form, the CDR3 reads TGCGCCAGCAGCCAAGATCGGACTAGCGGGCACTCAGATACGCAGTATTTT. The chain uses TRBV4-3 and TRBJ2-3, with 11 positions matching TRBD2. This CDR3 spans 17 amino acids. The V and J ends lost 0 bases and 4 bases, in that order; junction bases with no gene match: 6. Germline CDR1 is LGHNA and CDR2 is YSLEER.

The CDR3 spells CASSLMAGGYYGYTF. The CDR3 coding sequence is TGTGCCAGCAGTTTAATGGCAGGGGGCTATTATGGCTACACCTTC. The rearrangement joins TRBV27 to TRBJ1-2; 8 nucleotides agree with TRBD1. The V and J ends lost 2 bases and 5 bases, in that order; junction bases with no gene match: 7. From germline, CDR1 is MNHEY and CDR2 SMNVEV (reference sequence). CDR3 length: 15 residues.

The count of this clone is one. V is TRBV5-1 and J is TRBJ2-6, with unresolved D. CDR1 SGHRS and CDR2 YFSETQ come from the germline V gene. With 4 bases removed from V and 0 bases from J, the gap between germline ends came to 14 bases. This CDR3 is 17 amino acids long. This chain's CDR3 is CASSASATNSGANVLTF. As DNA, the CDR3 is TGCGCCAGCAGCGCCTCTGCTACAAACTCTGGGGCCAACGTCCTGACTTTC.

The genes are TRBV6-5 and TRBJ1-4, with 8 bases that match TRBD1. Looked up from germline, CDR1 is MNHEY and CDR2 is SVGAGI. CDR3 length equals 14 residues. Losses at the gene ends were 6 bases for V and 2 bases for J; bases not matched to a gene: 2. CDR3 sequence (DNA): TGTGCCAGCAGCAGACAGGGGACTAATGAAAAACTGTTTTTT. Its translation: CASSRQGTNEKLFF.

The V call is TRBV6-1, the J call TRBJ1-1; unclear D gene. CDR3 length equals 15 residues. The V end lost 0 bases, the J end lost 4 bases, and 12 bases lay between the germline ends. Germline V CDR1 and CDR2: MNHNS, SASEGT. The CDR3 is CASSEAPSGITEAFF. Here the CDR3 DNA reads TGTGCCAGCAGTGAAGCGCCGTCCGGGATCACTGAAGCTTTCTTT.

This chain uses TRBV7-2 with TRBJ2-5; D gene uncertain. V shed 4 bases and J shed 1 base, with 7 bases lying between them. The CDR3 covers 13 residues. The germline V gene has CDR1 SGHTA and CDR2 FQGNSA. As DNA, the CDR3 is TGTGCCAGCAGCTCCCAACGCCAAGAGACCCAGTACTTC. Protein sequence: CASSSQRQETQYF.

The V call is TRBV5-4, the J call TRBJ2-7; 10 positions match TRBD2. Germline V gives CDR1 SGHNT, CDR2 YYREEE (reference sequence). CDR3 length: 14 residues. V shed 4 bases, J shed 2 bases, and the junction held 3 bases outside the gene matches. The CDR3 spells CASSGTSGTYEQYF. For the CDR3, the DNA is TGTGCCAGCAGCGGAACTAGCGGGACCTACGAGCAGTACTTC.

The V gene is TRBV30, the J gene TRBJ2-5; 7 positions agree with TRBD2. The CDR3 length is 14 residues. From germline, CDR1 is GTSNPN and CDR2 SVGIG (reference sequence). V was clipped by 8 bases and J by 3 bases; unmatched bases: 12. The CDR3 is CASAGGGGEETQYF. The CDR3 DNA follows: TGTGCCAGCGCTGGGGGGGGAGGCGAAGAGACCCAGTACTTC.

J is TRBJ2-3 and V is TRBV30; 12 nucleotides match TRBD2. The CDR3 has 14 residues. The trim removed 7 bases at V and 1 base at J, leaving 3 bases unmatched. Germline V CDR1 and CDR2: GTSNPN, SVGIG (reference sequence). DNA for the CDR3: TGTGCCTTTCGGACTAGCGGGGGCACAGATACGCAGTATTTT. This translates into CAFRTSGGTDTQYF. Filled out from reference TRBV30 and TRBJ2-3, the complete variable domain reads SQTIHQWPATLVQPVGSPLSLECTVEGTSNPNLYWYRQAAGRGLQLLFYSVGIGQISSEVPQNLSASRPQDRQFILSSKKLLLSDSGFYLCAFRTSGGTDTQYFGPGTRLTVL.

V and J are TRBV6-6 and TRBJ2-7, with 8 bases fitting TRBD1. From germline, CDR1 is MNHNY and CDR2 SVGAGI (reference sequence). V gave up 4 bases and J gave up 4 bases; unmatched junction bases: 12. The CDR3 has 16 residues. CDR3: CASSSPLDREIYEQYF. As DNA, the CDR3 is TGTGCCAGCAGTTCCCCCCTGGACAGGGAAATATACGAGCAGTACTTC.

Concerning this clone: The sample carries other DNA sequences with the same CDR3. The chain employs TRBV5-4 and TRBJ2-5; D is ambiguous. CDR3 length: 13 amino acids. Trimming removed 4 bases from V and 0 bases from J, with 7 bases in between. Germline loops: CDR1 SGHNT, CDR2 YYREEE (reference sequence). The chain's CDR3 is CASSLRDQETQYF. The CDR3 bases are TGTGCCAGCAGCCTCCGGGACCAAGAGACCCAGTACTTC.

This chain joins TRBV5-6 and TRBJ1-6; no clear D. Germline V gene lookup returns CDR1 SGHDT and CDR2 YYEEEE. The CDR3 runs to 16 residues. V was pared by 0 bases and J by 0 bases, with 7 bases between. CDR3 coding DNA: TGTGCCAGCAGCTTGGATGGGGTCTCCTATAATTCACCCCTCCACTTT. This translates into CASSLDGVSYNSPLHF.

The rearrangement joins TRBV2 to TRBJ2-7; D possibly corresponds to TRBD2 (5 bases). This CDR3 has 12 residues. The germline gives CDR1 SNHLY, CDR2 FYNNEI. Trimming left V 6 bases short and J 6 bases short, with 12 bases between. The CDR3 protein is CASRDLRGEQYF. Here the CDR3 DNA reads TGTGCCAGCAGGGACCTTCGGGGCGAGCAGTACTTC. The variable domain in full, with the rest retrieved from reference TRBV2 and TRBJ2-7, is EPEVTQTPSHQVTQMGQEVILRCVPISNHLYFYWYRQILGQKVEFLVSFYNNEISEKSEIFDDQFSVERPDGSNFTLKIRSTKLEDSAMYFCASRDLRGEQYFGPGTRLTVT.

J is TRBJ1-2 and V is TRBV6-1; the D is unclear. Germline V gene sequence: CDR1 MNHNS, CDR2 SASEGT. Trimming cost V 7 bases and J 4 bases, with 16 bases left between them. The CDR3 has 14 amino acids. This CDR3 reads CASTWWTSTYGYTF. The CDR3 nucleotides are TGTGCCAGCACGTGGTGGACTTCCACCTATGGCTACACCTTC.

The rearrangement joins TRBV18 to TRBJ2-6, with D possibly TRBD1 on 6 matching bases. The CDR3 contains 17 residues. V was pared by 5 bases and J by 4 bases, with 18 bases between. The germline V gene has CDR1 KGHSH and CDR2 LQKENI. The CDR3 spells CASSSRQAELGANVLTF. In DNA, the CDR3 is TGTGCCAGCTCATCCCGACAGGCCGAACTCGGGGCCAACGTCCTGACTTTC.

The chain recombines TRBV7-2 with TRBJ2-3; no clear D. The length of the CDR3 is 14 residues. The germline V and J ends were trimmed by 5 bases and 0 bases, with 9 bases remaining between them. Germline-derived CDR1 and CDR2 are SGHTA and FQGNSA. CDR3 amino acids: CASSPTTSTDTQYF. The CDR3 DNA follows: TGTGCCAGCAGCCCAACTACTAGCACAGATACGCAGTATTTT.

The rearrangement joins TRBV6-1 to TRBJ2-1; D might be TRBD2 (6 bases). V was pared by 4 bases and J by 10 bases, with 23 bases between. The CDR3 runs 16 residues. The V gene's germline CDR1 is MNHNS and CDR2 SASEGT. The CDR3 spells CASSGQWGVTSEEQFF. The CDR3 region has the DNA TGTGCCAGCAGTGGACAATGGGGGGTGACCAGTGAGGAGCAGTTCTTC.

V and J are TRBV5-1 and TRBJ2-2, with 12 positions matching TRBD1. The CDR3 contains 18 residues. J gave up 6 bases and V 2 bases, and 11 bases lay outside the gene matches. CDR1 is SGHRS and CDR2 is YFSETQ in the germline V gene. CDR3 in DNA: TGCGCCAGCAGCTTAGGGACAGGGGGCTCTTGGATCGCCGGGGAGCTGTTTTTT. Translation: CASSLGTGGSWIAGELFF.

The chain recombines TRBV30 with TRBJ1-1, with D uncertain. CDR3 length: 12 amino acids. Looked up from germline, CDR1 is GTSNPN and CDR2 is SVGIG (reference sequence). The ends were cut back, 4 bases at V and 0 bases at J, with 6 bases in the middle. The CDR3 sequence: CAWKPMNTEAFF. CDR3 sequence (DNA): TGTGCCTGGAAGCCGATGAACACTGAAGCTTTCTTT.

The rearrangement links TRBV4-1 to TRBJ2-4; D might be TRBD1 or TRBD2, each matching 5 bases. CDR3 size: 13 residues. Germline V gives CDR1 MGHRA, CDR2 YSYEKL. Trimming shortened V by 3 bases and J by 10 bases, and 13 bases separated the two germline ends. The DNA for the CDR3 is TGCGCCAGCAGCCAGGGACCTAGAAGTATTCAGTACTTC. As protein: CASSQGPRSIQYF.

The rearrangement joins TRBV10-3 to TRBJ1-1; weak D call: TRBD1 (5 bases). The germline gives CDR1 ENHRY, CDR2 SYGVKD. Trimming pared 7 bases from V and 3 bases from J, leaving 15 bases between. CDR3 length: 14 residues. CDR3 in DNA: TGTGCCATCAACCGAAGGACGGGGGACACTGAAGCTTTCTTT. Its translation is CAINRRTGDTEAFF.